These T cell receptor beta chains were read from a single sample in a study of beta chain features in type 1 diabetes. Sequencing was performed with immunoSEQ multiplex PCR; in TCRdb, only in-frame clones are kept and a portion is missing. This sample has over 500,000 clones, with 15% found just once. Sequencing input: naive CD4+ T cells from blood. The receptors derive from a man between 18 and 29 years old in good health. CDR3s include the opening cysteine and the closing phenylalanine or tryptophan. The order of the fields is CDR3 protein, CDR3 DNA, clone size, D gene, V gene, J gene. D genes are given only for firm matches. Some rows have no size entry. The others give once, few or many, or a class for an expanded clone.

CASSRDRNGAYEQYF	TGTGCCAGCAGTCGAGACAGGAATGGGGCCTACGAGCAGTACTTC	.	.	TRBV6-5	TRBJ2-7
CSVAGTSGTDTQYF	TGCAGCGTTGCGGGAACTAGCGGCACAGATACGCAGTATTTT	few	TRBD2	TRBV29-1	TRBJ2-3
CASKSGPWGELFF	TGTGCCAGCAAATCCGGACCCTGGGGGGAGCTGTTTTTT	.	.	TRBV7-3	TRBJ2-2
CATGRGEQYF	TGTGCCACCGGACGGGGGGAGCAGTACTTC	few	.	TRBV28	TRBJ2-7
CASSLHMSGVGTEAFF	TGTGCCAGCAGTTTACACATGTCGGGGGTAGGAACTGAAGCTTTCTTT	few	.	TRBV7-3	TRBJ1-1
CSPGVNEQFF	TGCAGCCCAGGGGTCAATGAGCAGTTCTTC	.	.	TRBV20-1	TRBJ2-1
CASSGIPRGLNRETQYF	TGTGCCAGCAGTGGAATACCCAGGGGGCTCAATAGAGAGACCCAGTACTTC	.	TRBD1	TRBV27	TRBJ2-5
CSVEDQEEYSARGLGTEAFF	TGCAGCGTTGAAGATCAGGAGGAGTATAGTGCCCGAGGGCTTGGCACTGAAGCTTTCTTT	.	.	TRBV29-1	TRBJ1-1
CASSPGLAYNEQFF	TGTGCCAGCAGCCCGGGACTAGCCTACAATGAGCAGTTCTTC	few	TRBD2	TRBV7-9	TRBJ2-1
CASSRPGQFGNTIYF	TGTGCCAGCTCGCGTCCGGGACAGTTCGGAAACACCATATATTTT	.	TRBD1	TRBV9	TRBJ1-3
CAISDLVNSRETQYF	TGTGCCATCAGTGACCTAGTTAATAGTAGAGAGACCCAGTACTTC	few	.	TRBV10-3	TRBJ2-5
CAISGTSGSFNEQFF	TGTGCCATCAGTGGGACTAGCGGGAGCTTTAATGAGCAGTTCTTC	.	TRBD2	TRBV10-3	TRBJ2-1
CASSYSGVDEKLFF	TGTGCCAGCAGCTACTCAGGGGTTGATGAAAAACTGTTTTTT	.	.	TRBV5-6	TRBJ1-4
CAISGTSGVEEQFF	TGTGCCATCAGTGGGACTAGCGGGGTGGAGGAGCAGTTCTTC	.	TRBD2	TRBV10-3	TRBJ2-1
CASSIPQGTGNTIYF	TGTGCCAGTAGTATCCCACAGGGAACTGGAAACACCATATATTTT	.	.	TRBV19	TRBJ1-3
CASSFGGQGYEQYF	TGTGCCAGCAGCTTCGGCGGGCAGGGCTACGAGCAGTACTTC	few	.	TRBV7-9	TRBJ2-7